Below, 7 T cell receptor beta chains from the same sample are listed, as sequenced in a study of shared clonotypes between healthy human individuals. This table comes from immunoSEQ multiplex PCR, and its TCRdb copy is limited to in-frame clones, with some not included. The data contain about 2 million clones, 95% of them singletons. The sequencing input was naive CD4+ T cells sorted from blood. The sample's subset: CD45RA+ positively selected. All receptors come from a man younger than 35 in good health.

This sequence joins TRBV7-9 and TRBJ1-3; tentatively, D is TRBD1 (6 bases). The CDR3 consists of 14 residues. V lost 6 bases, J lost 0 bases, and 9 bases lay in between. Germline V lookup: CDR1 SEHNR, CDR2 FQNEAQ (reference sequence). CDR3 loop: CASRQGPSGNTIYF. The DNA of the CDR3 is TGTGCCAGCAGACAGGGTCCCTCTGGAAACACCATATATTTT.

The chain recombines TRBV10-2 with TRBJ2-3; no firm D call. Between the trimmed V and J ends, which lost 6 bases and 2 bases, there was a span of 12 bases. Per the germline V gene, CDR1 is WSHSY and CDR2 is SAAADI. The CDR3 is 14 amino acids. The CDR3 DNA is TGCGCCAGCAGCTTTGATCCCTCCACAGATACGCAGTATTTT. As protein: CASSFDPSTDTQYF.

To note about this clone: The sample holds other DNA sequences that translate to the same CDR3. The chain has TRBV6-6 and TRBJ2-6; no clear D gene. Germline CDR1 reads MNHNY; CDR2 reads SVGAGI (reference sequence). Trimming stripped 0 bases from V and 0 bases from J, with 3 bases between. The CDR3 runs 15 residues. CDR3 nucleotides: TGTGCCAGCAGTTACTCTAGCTCTGGGGCCAACGTCCTGACTTTC. This translates into CASSYSSSGANVLTF.

This rearrangement joins TRBV2 to TRBJ1-5; no clear D gene. V was pared by 6 bases and J by 2 bases, with 11 bases between. The germline V gene has CDR1 SNHLY and CDR2 FYNNEI. The CDR3 has 14 amino acids. CDR3 sequence (DNA): TGTGCCAGCAGCGGAGGTGGGGGCAATCAGCCCCAGCATTTT. Its translation is CASSGGGGNQPQHF. Variable domain in full (rest from reference TRBV2 and TRBJ1-5): EPEVTQTPSHQVTQMGQEVILRCVPISNHLYFYWYRQILGQKVEFLVSFYNNEISEKSEIFDDQFSVERPDGSNFTLKIRSTKLEDSAMYFCASSGGGGNQPQHFGDGTRLSIL.

The chain combines TRBV9 with TRBJ2-2, with D uncertain. This CDR3 contains 14 residues. V gave up 3 bases and J gave up 2 bases, with 8 bases separating them. In germline, CDR1 is SGDLS, CDR2 YYNGEE. CDR3: CASSAPSNTGELFF. The CDR3, as DNA: TGTGCCAGCAGCGCGCCCTCCAACACCGGGGAGCTGTTTTTT.

This chain links TRBV5-1 with TRBJ2-5, with D unclear. Deletions cut 1 base from V and 5 bases from J, with 6 bases between. The V gene's germline CDR1 is SGHRS and CDR2 YFSETQ. CDR3 length equals 12 residues. CDR3 nucleotide sequence: TGCGCCAGCAGCTTGTATTCCGAGACCCAGTACTTC. Its translation: CASSLYSETQYF.

This clone was picked up one time. The rearrangement links TRBV2 to TRBJ2-5, with 8 bases that match TRBD2. This CDR3 is 16 amino acids long. J lost 0 bases, V lost 3 bases, and 6 bases had no gene match. CDR1 SNHLY and CDR2 FYNNEI come from the germline V gene. The CDR3 sequence is CASSDSSGWYQETQYF. Here the CDR3 DNA reads TGTGCCAGCAGTGATTCTAGCGGGTGGTACCAAGAGACCCAGTACTTC.